The 21 T cell receptor beta chains reported below all come from one sample, sequenced in a study of T-cell reconstitution after alpha-beta-depleted transplantation in children. Unique molecular identifiers were built into the TCRbeta library. TCRdb re-called the PCR reads with MiXCR, one entry per CDR3 protein. The sample yields roughly 500,000 distinct CDR3 sequences, approximately 13% seen once. The specimen was PBMCs from the stem cell graft donor, collected from the stem cell graft. The receptors were gathered from a human donor who donated a stem cell graft to a child with combined immunodeficiency.

The rearrangement joins TRBV12-3 or TRBV12-4 to TRBJ2-3, with D uncertain. The CDR3 spans 14 residues. V lost 3 bases to trimming and J lost 2 bases, with 9 bases between them. CDR3 DNA: TGTGCCAGCAGTTTTGGACCTGACACAGATACGCAGTATTTT. It translates to CASSFGPDTDTQYF.

The V call is TRBV5-1, the J call TRBJ2-3; 14 nucleotides agree with TRBD2. Germline V gene sequence: CDR1 SGHRS, CDR2 YFSETQ. With 4 bases clipped from V and 6 bases from J, the junction kept 16 bases outside the gene matches. The CDR3 extends over 19 amino acids. This CDR3 reads CASSPPLFGLAGGGDTQYF. The CDR3 DNA sequence: TGCGCCAGCAGCCCTCCTCTCTTCGGACTAGCGGGAGGTGGCGATACGCAGTATTTT.

CDR3 nucleotide sequence: TGTGCCAGCAGCCAAGAGGGGCGCGAGGAAAAACTGTTTTTT. Its translation: CASSQEGREEKLFF. V gene TRBV7-2 combines with J gene TRBJ1-4; the D gene is possibly TRBD1 (5 bases). With 5 bases removed from V and 8 bases from J, the gap between germline ends came to 15 bases. Germline V gene sequence: CDR1 SGHTA, CDR2 FQGNSA. The CDR3 spans 14 residues.

This clonotype has a handful of counts. The genes are TRBV3-1 and TRBJ2-7; 10 nucleotides agree with TRBD2. Germline CDR1 and CDR2: LGHDT and YNNKEL (reference sequence). J lost 5 bases, V lost 4 bases, and 14 bases had no gene match. This CDR3 comprises 17 residues. CDR3 sequence (DNA): TGTGCCAGCAGCCCCTGGGGTAGCGGGAGGATCCGCCACGAGCAGTACTTC. Amino acid sequence: CASSPWGSGRIRHEQYF.

The chain combines TRBV12-3 or TRBV12-4 with TRBJ2-5; D uncertain. The V end lost 6 bases, the J end lost 4 bases, and 12 bases lay between the germline ends. The CDR3 spans 13 residues. This chain's CDR3 is CASSPPSSETQYF. CDR3 nucleotide sequence: TGTGCCAGCAGCCCCCCCAGTTCAGAGACCCAGTACTTC.

This chain joins TRBV10-3 and TRBJ2-3, with D unclear. Between the trimmed V and J ends, which lost 10 bases and 5 bases, there was a span of 10 bases. This CDR3 comprises 11 residues. Germline values: CDR1 ENHRY, CDR2 SYGVKD. For the CDR3, the DNA is TGTGCCACCAGCTTGCAAGATACGCAGTATTTT. Translating gives CATSLQDTQYF.

This clonotype showed up many times. The rearrangement links TRBV6-5 to TRBJ2-2; D is possibly TRBD2 (6 bases). CDR3 length: 12 residues. V was pared by 11 bases and J by 6 bases, with 13 bases between. CDR1 is MNHEY, CDR2 SVGAGI, per germline. DNA of the CDR3: TGTGCCTCGGGTGGAGGGCCCGGGGAGCTGTTTTTT. Translated: CASGGGPGELFF.

The gene calls are TRBV10-3 and TRBJ2-3; D is unresolved. Trimming cost V 2 bases and J 2 bases, with 5 bases left between them. The CDR3 covers 13 residues. In germline, CDR1 is ENHRY, CDR2 SYGVKD. Written as DNA, the CDR3 is TGTGCCATCAGTGAGGATTTCACAGATACGCAGTATTTT. It codes for CAISEDFTDTQYF.

This clonotype was found many times. The chain carries TRBV5-1 and TRBJ1-2, with D maybe TRBD1 (5 bases). CDR3 length: 12 amino acids. Germline V gives CDR1 SGHRS, CDR2 YFSETQ. V lost 7 bases to trimming and J lost 7 bases, with 14 bases between them. The CDR3 DNA reads TGCGCCAGCGGCGGGACTACGGGTGGCTACACCTTC. Translating gives CASGGTTGGYTF.

The V and J genes are TRBV4-2 and TRBJ1-6, with TRBD1 matching over 7 bases. The CDR3 has 16 residues. The ends lost 2 bases at V and 6 bases at J; junction bases unmatched: 7. Germline CDR1 LGHNA, CDR2 YNFKEQ. CDR3 DNA sequence: TGTGCCAGCAGCCAAACCCGGACAGGTTCTAATTCACCCCTCCACTTT. Residues: CASSQTRTGSNSPLHF.

This clonotype was detected a few times. The chain couples TRBV5-8 to TRBJ2-1; D possibly corresponds to TRBD2 (6 bases). The germline V and J ends were trimmed by 4 bases and 4 bases, with 12 bases remaining between them. The CDR3 contains 14 residues. In germline, CDR1 is SGHTS, CDR2 YDEGEE. CDR3 amino acids: CASSAGAGYNEQFF. CDR3 nucleotides: TGTGCCAGCAGCGCCGGCGCGGGATACAATGAGCAGTTCTTC.

V gene TRBV20-1 combines with J gene TRBJ1-3; D gene unclear. Trimming left V 4 bases short and J 0 bases short, with 13 bases between. The CDR3 is 15 residues long. Germline V gives CDR1 DFQATT, CDR2 SNEGSKA (reference sequence). As DNA, the CDR3 is TGCAGTGCTACCCCATCTATGAGCTCTGGAAACACCATATATTTT. It encodes CSATPSMSSGNTIYF.

The chain is built from TRBV6-5 and TRBJ1-2, with 8 bases aligning to TRBD1. There are 12 residues in the CDR3. J gave up 8 bases and V 6 bases, and 5 bases lay outside the gene matches. CDR1 and CDR2 from the germline V gene are MNHEY and SVGAGI. The CDR3 coding sequence is TGTGCCAGCAGAGGACAGGGCAAGGGCTACACCTTC. This sequence encodes CASRGQGKGYTF.

This clonotype appeared many times. The rearrangement links TRBV24-1 to TRBJ2-5; D is possibly TRBD1 or TRBD2 (5 bases each). The CDR3 has 15 residues. V was trimmed by 3 bases and J by 0 bases, leaving 10 bases between them. Germline V gives CDR1 KGHDR, CDR2 SFDVKD. Written as DNA, the CDR3 is TGTGCCACCAGTGATGGGGACGGGTACCAAGAGACCCAGTACTTC. This codes for CATSDGDGYQETQYF.

The rearrangement uses TRBV7-2 and TRBJ2-7; the match to TRBD2 covers 7 bases. The V gene's germline CDR1 is SGHTA and CDR2 FQGNSA. This CDR3 spans 14 amino acids. Trimming took 6 bases from V and 7 from J; bases not matched to a gene: 12. DNA of the CDR3: TGTGCCAGCAGTGTAGCGGGCTGGTCTAGGGAGCAGTACTTC. It yields the protein CASSVAGWSREQYF.

This clonotype was observed at least ten times. At one end the junction does not follow the germline gene, possibly because of a read error. The rearrangement uses TRBV5-1 and TRBJ2-3; D not certain. CDR1 is SGHRS, CDR2 YFSETQ, per germline. The CDR3 contains 13 residues. CDR3 residues: CASSLGRADTQYF. In nucleotides, the CDR3 is TGTGCCAGCAGCTTAGGTCGCGCAGATACGCAGTATTTT. The variable domain in full, with the rest retrieved from reference TRBV5-1 and TRBJ2-3, is KAGVTQTPRYLIKTRGQQVTLSCSPISGHRSVSWYQQTPGQGLQFLFEYFSETQRNKGNFPGRFSGRQFSNSRSEMNVSTLELGDSALYLCASSLGRADTQYFGPGTRLTVL.

The chain links TRBV7-2 to TRBJ2-3; D is ambiguous. The CDR3 runs to 13 residues. In germline, CDR1 is SGHTA, CDR2 FQGNSA. Trimming stripped 7 bases from V and 8 bases from J, with 16 bases between. The CDR3 DNA sequence: TGTGCCAGCACCCCTCTACGAGCCCGTACGCAGTATTTT. The encoded protein is CASTPLRARTQYF.

This clonotype appeared many times. This chain joins TRBV15 and TRBJ2-2, with 8 nucleotides matching TRBD2. This CDR3 comprises 13 residues. With 6 bases clipped from V and 6 bases from J, the junction kept 3 bases outside the gene matches. The germline CDR1 and CDR2 sequences are LNHNV and YYDKDF (reference sequence). CDR3 DNA: TGTGCCACCAGGAGGCGGGGGGCCGGGGAGCTGTTTTTT. It codes for CATRRRGAGELFF.

Here the CDR3 DNA reads TGTGCCATCAGTGAGGACCTGCTGGGGGGAGGCCAAGAGACCCAGTACTTC. Its protein is CAISEDLLGGGQETQYF. This chain links TRBV10-3 with TRBJ2-5; D might be TRBD2 (6 bases). The length of the CDR3 is 17 residues. V lost 2 bases and J 1 base, leaving 17 bases between the germline ends. Germline V lookup: CDR1 ENHRY, CDR2 SYGVKD.

This clonotype was seen many times. The chain combines TRBV9 with TRBJ2-1, with D perhaps TRBD2 (6 bases). V was shortened by 4 bases and J by 9 bases, with 11 bases between the two germline ends. The germline gives CDR1 SGDLS, CDR2 YYNGEE. This CDR3 region has 12 residues. CDR3 DNA sequence: TGTGCCAGCAGCTTCCGGGACTCTGAGCAGTTCTTC. The encoded protein is CASSFRDSEQFF.

CDR3 sequence (DNA): TGTGCCAGCAGTTACCCCGCAGGAGCGGGAGGCCCTTTGAACACCGGGGAGCTGTTTTTT. It encodes CASSYPAGAGGPLNTGELFF. The chain combines TRBV6-2 or TRBV6-3 with TRBJ2-2; 9 nucleotides agree with TRBD2. The V and J ends lost 2 bases and 1 base, in that order; junction bases with no gene match: 14. Germline-derived CDR1 and CDR2 are MNHEY and SVGEGT. The CDR3 is 20 amino acids.